Listed here are 22 T cell receptor beta chains from one sample, sequenced in a study of cytomegalovirus exposure and HLA in healthy donors. Sequencing was performed with immunoSEQ multiplex PCR; in TCRdb, only in-frame clones are kept and a portion is missing. The data show some 200,000 clones, over 80% seen once. Sequencing was performed on PBMCs. The receptors were gathered from a woman under 30 in good health and CMV-seronegative.

The chain links TRBV5-1 to TRBJ2-7; weak D call: TRBD1 (5 bases). The germline V gene has CDR1 SGHRS and CDR2 YFSETQ. The V and J ends lost 3 bases and 3 bases respectively, with 13 bases between them. The CDR3 has 14 amino acids. CDR3 region: CASSWGLINYEQYF. The CDR3 DNA is TGCGCCAGCAGCTGGGGCCTTATCAACTACGAGCAGTACTTC.

The chain employs TRBV19 and TRBJ1-5, with 7 bases that match TRBD1. The germline gives CDR1 LNHDA, CDR2 SQIVND (reference sequence). The J segment lost 3 bases and the V segment lost 3 bases, leaving 8 bases of the junction unmatched. The CDR3 is 16 residues long. CDR3 loop: CASSISQGQTNQPQHF. CDR3 bases: TGTGCCAGTAGTATTTCACAGGGGCAGACCAATCAGCCCCAGCATTTT.

The chain recombines TRBV5-1 with TRBJ2-2; D is uncertain. V was pared by 4 bases and J by 2 bases, with 15 bases between. The CDR3 sequence is 16 residues long. Germline-derived CDR1 and CDR2 are SGHRS and YFSETQ. The CDR3 coding sequence is TGCGCCAGCAGCCCTGGGCCGGCGATTAACACCGGGGAGCTGTTTTTT. Translated: CASSPGPAINTGELFF.

This sequence joins TRBV6-5 and TRBJ1-5; 9 bases are shared with TRBD1. V dropped 6 bases and J dropped 8; count of bases not matched to a gene: 11. CDR3 length: 15 amino acids. CDR1 and CDR2 from the germline V gene are MNHEY and SVGAGI. CDR3: CASSSGTGWPEPQHF. The CDR3 DNA reads as TGTGCCAGCAGCTCCGGGACAGGGTGGCCCGAGCCCCAGCATTTT.

J is TRBJ2-1 and V is TRBV27; TRBD2 might be the D (6 bases). The germline CDR1 and CDR2 sequences are MNHEY and SMNVEV (reference sequence). The CDR3 extends over 16 amino acids. Trimming pared 4 bases from V and 0 bases from J, leaving 13 bases between. CDR3: CASSSPGLSSYNEQFF. CDR3 sequence (DNA): TGTGCCAGCAGTTCCCCGGGACTGAGCTCCTACAATGAGCAGTTCTTC.

The V call is TRBV30, the J call TRBJ1-1; 7 bases are shared with TRBD1. After removal of 2 bases from V and 5 bases from J, the junction contained 5 bases not matched to a gene. There are 13 residues in the CDR3. Germline V gene data show CDR1 as GTSNPN and CDR2 as SVGIG (reference sequence). The chain's CDR3 is CAWSPDRVTEAFF. In DNA form, the CDR3 reads TGTGCCTGGAGTCCTGACAGGGTTACTGAAGCTTTCTTT. Variable domain in full (rest from reference TRBV30 and TRBJ1-1): SQTIHQWPATLVQPVGSPLSLECTVEGTSNPNLYWYRQAAGRGLQLLFYSVGIGQISSEVPQNLSASRPQDRQFILSSKKLLLSDSGFYLCAWSPDRVTEAFFGQGTRLTVV.

There are a few counts of this clone. The rearrangement joins TRBV5-1 to TRBJ1-1; possibly TRBD1 for D (6 bases). V gave up 4 bases and J gave up 8 bases, with 27 bases separating them. The CDR3 length is 17 residues. CDR1 and CDR2 (germline): SGHRS, YFSETQ. The CDR3 loop is CASSPGGYRDLAFEAFF. In DNA form, the CDR3 reads TGCGCCAGCAGCCCCGGCGGGTACAGGGATCTAGCTTTCGAAGCTTTCTTT.

This clone was observed a handful of times. This chain joins TRBV19 and TRBJ2-6, with D possibly matching TRBD2 (6 bases). The V gene's germline CDR1 is LNHDA and CDR2 SQIVND (reference sequence). V gave up 0 bases and J gave up 4 bases, with 10 bases separating them. The CDR3 contains 16 residues. The CDR3 region has the DNA TGTGCCAGTAGTATAGATGCGGGGAGCGGGGCCAACGTCCTGACTTTC. Its translation is CASSIDAGSGANVLTF.

The chain couples TRBV30 to TRBJ1-5, with a possible D match to TRBD1 (6 bases). This CDR3 comprises 12 residues. In germline, CDR1 is GTSNPN, CDR2 SVGIG (reference sequence). Trimming took off 5 bases at V and 7 bases at J, with 12 bases between the two ends. DNA of the CDR3: TGTGCCTGGGAAAGGGGGGGACAGCCCCAGCATTTT. Protein product: CAWERGGQPQHF.

Only one count was recorded for this clone. The V call is TRBV5-1, the J call TRBJ2-5; D possibly corresponds to TRBD2 (6 bases). The CDR3 has 15 amino acids. Germline assignment: CDR1 SGHRS and CDR2 YFSETQ. Trimming stripped 1 base from V and 2 bases from J, with 12 bases between. The chain's CDR3 is CASSLPGDRQETQYF. CDR3 DNA: TGCGCCAGCAGCTTGCCGGGGGACCGGCAAGAGACCCAGTACTTC.

V is TRBV7-9 and J is TRBJ2-7; 7 bases map to TRBD1. The CDR3 spans 15 residues. Losses at the gene ends were 5 bases for V and 3 bases for J; bases not matched to a gene: 10. Looked up from germline, CDR1 is SEHNR and CDR2 is FQNEAQ (reference sequence). CDR3 residues: CASSGQDSRFYEQYF. The DNA for the CDR3 is TGTGCCAGCAGCGGACAGGACAGTCGATTCTACGAGCAGTACTTC.

This clone came up once. The chain joins TRBV19 to TRBJ1-5; 7 bases are a match to TRBD1. The ends lost 4 bases at V and 3 bases at J; junction bases unmatched: 9. The CDR3 extends over 16 amino acids. The germline V gene has CDR1 LNHDA and CDR2 SQIVND (reference sequence). CDR3 loop: CASSKVQGDINQPQHF. For the CDR3, the DNA is TGTGCCAGTAGTAAGGTCCAGGGGGACATCAATCAGCCCCAGCATTTT.

The genes are TRBV4-1 and TRBJ2-1; D perhaps matches TRBD1 (5 bases). Per the germline V gene, CDR1 is MGHRA and CDR2 is YSYEKL. This CDR3 region has 16 residues. The ends were cut back, 4 bases at V and 4 bases at J, with 17 bases in the middle. The CDR3 sequence is CASSPPTGRTYNEQFF. The CDR3 bases are TGCGCCAGCAGCCCCCCGACTGGGCGGACATACAATGAGCAGTTCTTC.

This rearrangement joins TRBV29-1 to TRBJ1-1; maybe TRBD1 (5 bases). From germline, CDR1 is SQVTM and CDR2 ANQGSEA. The CDR3 has 13 residues. Trimming shortened V by 4 bases and J by 4 bases, and 13 bases separated the two germline ends. CDR3 sequence (DNA): TGCAGCGTTGGGCAGGGTAAAGGCACTGAAGCTTTCTTT. Amino acids: CSVGQGKGTEAFF.

The chain's CDR3 is CASSRLSGGAGTDTQYF. CDR3 nucleotide sequence: TGTGCCAGCAGTCGCCTCTCCGGGGGGGCGGGCACAGATACGCAGTATTTT. The chain carries TRBV27 and TRBJ2-3; the match to TRBD2 covers 8 bases. The CDR3 length is 17 residues. J gave up 1 base and V 5 bases, and 11 bases lay outside the gene matches. From germline, CDR1 is MNHEY and CDR2 SMNVEV (reference sequence).

The V and J genes are TRBV6-5 and TRBJ1-5, with 7 bases lining up with TRBD1. Germline V gene lookup returns CDR1 MNHEY and CDR2 SVGAGI. The V segment lost 6 bases and the J segment 5 bases; nucleotides outside the gene matches: 7. This CDR3 is built from 14 residues. The CDR3 sequence is CASREGQRDQPQHF. The CDR3 region has the DNA TGTGCCAGCAGGGAGGGACAGCGAGATCAGCCCCAGCATTTT.

The rearrangement uses TRBV19 and TRBJ2-7; 7 bases are shared with TRBD1. The CDR3 is 14 amino acids. V lost 4 bases and J lost 3; bases outside the gene matches: 6. Per the germline V gene, CDR1 is LNHDA and CDR2 is SQIVND (reference sequence). The CDR3 DNA reads TGTGCCAGTAGTAAAGAGACAGGGATCTACGAGCAGTACTTC. Its protein product is CASSKETGIYEQYF.

This chain joins TRBV7-9 and TRBJ1-1, with TRBD1 identical over 7 bases. The CDR3 is 16 residues long. The germline gives CDR1 SEHNR, CDR2 FQNEAQ (reference sequence). V gave up 1 base and J gave up 0 bases; unmatched junction bases: 5. CDR3 bases: TGTGCCAGCAGCTTAGGGCCAGGGGGAGTGAACACTGAAGCTTTCTTT. Amino acid sequence: CASSLGPGGVNTEAFF.

V gene TRBV2 combines with J gene TRBJ2-4; maybe TRBD1 (7 bases). The V gene's germline CDR1 is SNHLY and CDR2 FYNNEI. This CDR3 comprises 16 residues. Between the trimmed V and J ends, which lost 6 bases and 1 base, there was a span of 16 bases. CDR3 residues: CASRNGGGKAKNIQYF. The CDR3 DNA is TGTGCCAGCAGAAATGGAGGGGGCAAGGCCAAAAACATTCAGTACTTC.

This chain connects TRBV27 to TRBJ1-1; D is perhaps TRBD1 (5 bases). V lost 6 bases to trimming and J lost 1 base, with 15 bases between them. The CDR3 consists of 15 residues. Germline values: CDR1 MNHEY, CDR2 SMNVEV (reference sequence). CDR3 bases: TGTGCCAGCAGCACCCATTGGGGGGGGAACACTGAAGCTTTCTTT. Translation gives CASSTHWGGNTEAFF.

The rearrangement uses TRBV21-1 and TRBJ1-2; TRBD1, the table's D call, was not compared with the DNA. TRBV21-1 is flagged as a pseudogene. The length of the CDR3 is 13 residues. CDR3 residues: CASSKKGENCYTF. In DNA, the CDR3 is TGTGCCAGCAGCAAAAAGGGGGAGAATTGCTACACCTTC.

CDR3 sequence reads: CASSLAGGGYEQYF. The CDR3 DNA is TGTGCCAGCAGCTTAGCAGGCGGGGGCTACGAGCAGTACTTC. J is TRBJ2-7 and V is TRBV7-2, with 7 bases that match TRBD2. Germline loops: CDR1 SGHTA, CDR2 FQGNSA. This CDR3 is built from 14 residues. J was trimmed by 3 bases and V by 0 bases; bases with no gene match: 2.